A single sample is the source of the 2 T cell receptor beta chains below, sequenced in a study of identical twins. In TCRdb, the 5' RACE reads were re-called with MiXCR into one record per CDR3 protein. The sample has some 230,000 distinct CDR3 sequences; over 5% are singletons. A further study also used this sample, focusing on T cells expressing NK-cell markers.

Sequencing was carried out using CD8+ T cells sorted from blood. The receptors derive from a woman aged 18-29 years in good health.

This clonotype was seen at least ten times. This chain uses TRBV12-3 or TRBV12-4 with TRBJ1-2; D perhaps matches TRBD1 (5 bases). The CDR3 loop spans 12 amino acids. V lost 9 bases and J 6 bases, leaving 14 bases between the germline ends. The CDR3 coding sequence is TGTGCCAGTTCCCTAGGGGCAGATGGCTACACCTTC. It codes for CASSLGADGYTF.

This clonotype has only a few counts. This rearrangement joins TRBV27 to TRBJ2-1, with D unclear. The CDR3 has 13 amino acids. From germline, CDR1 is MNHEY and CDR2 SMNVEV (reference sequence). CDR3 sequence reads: CAAAVSSYNEQFF. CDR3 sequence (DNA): TGTGCTGCGGCGGTGAGCTCCTACAATGAGCAGTTCTTC.